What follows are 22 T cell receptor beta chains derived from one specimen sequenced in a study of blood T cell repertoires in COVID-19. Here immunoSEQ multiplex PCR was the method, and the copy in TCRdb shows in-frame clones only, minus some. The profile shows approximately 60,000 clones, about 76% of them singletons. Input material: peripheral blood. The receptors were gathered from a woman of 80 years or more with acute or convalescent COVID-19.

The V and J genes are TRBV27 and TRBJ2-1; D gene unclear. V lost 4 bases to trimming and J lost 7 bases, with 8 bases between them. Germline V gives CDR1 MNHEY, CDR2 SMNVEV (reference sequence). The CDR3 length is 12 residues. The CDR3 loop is CASSSVGNEQFF. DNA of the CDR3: TGTGCCAGCAGTTCCGTCGGGAATGAGCAGTTCTTC.

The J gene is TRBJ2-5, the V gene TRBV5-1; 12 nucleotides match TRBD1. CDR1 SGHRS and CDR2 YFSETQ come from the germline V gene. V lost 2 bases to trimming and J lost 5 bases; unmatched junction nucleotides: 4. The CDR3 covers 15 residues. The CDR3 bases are TGCGCCAGCAGCTTAACCGGGACAGGGGGCGAGACCCAGTACTTC. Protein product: CASSLTGTGGETQYF.

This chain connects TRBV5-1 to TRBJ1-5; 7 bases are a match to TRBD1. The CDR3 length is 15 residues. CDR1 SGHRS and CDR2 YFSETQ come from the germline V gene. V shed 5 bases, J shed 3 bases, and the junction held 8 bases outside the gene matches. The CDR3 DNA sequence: TGCGCCAGCAGTTTTGCGGGGACAGTCAATCAGCCCCAGCATTTT. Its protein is CASSFAGTVNQPQHF. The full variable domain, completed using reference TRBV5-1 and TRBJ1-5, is KAGVTQTPRYLIKTRGQQVTLSCSPISGHRSVSWYQQTPGQGLQFLFEYFSETQRNKGNFPGRFSGRQFSNSRSEMNVSTLELGDSALYLCASSFAGTVNQPQHFGDGTRLSIL.

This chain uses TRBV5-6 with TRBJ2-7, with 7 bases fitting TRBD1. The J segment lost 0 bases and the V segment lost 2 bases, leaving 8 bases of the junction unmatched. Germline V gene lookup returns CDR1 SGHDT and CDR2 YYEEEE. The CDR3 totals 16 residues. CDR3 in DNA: TGTGCCAGCAGCTTAGGGACAGATTATTACTCCTACGAGCAGTACTTC. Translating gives CASSLGTDYYSYEQYF.

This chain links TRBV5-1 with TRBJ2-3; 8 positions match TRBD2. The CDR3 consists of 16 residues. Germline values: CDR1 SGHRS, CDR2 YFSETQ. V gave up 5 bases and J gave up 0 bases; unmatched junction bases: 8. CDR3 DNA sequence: TGCGCCAGCAGGATTGGGCCTAGCGGGAGCACAGATACGCAGTATTTT. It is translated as CASRIGPSGSTDTQYF.

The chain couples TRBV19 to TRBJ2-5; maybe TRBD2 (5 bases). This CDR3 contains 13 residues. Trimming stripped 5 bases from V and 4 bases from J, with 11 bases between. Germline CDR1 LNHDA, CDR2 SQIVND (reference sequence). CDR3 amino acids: CASSPEGRETQYF. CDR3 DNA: TGTGCCAGTAGTCCAGAAGGGAGAGAGACCCAGTACTTC.

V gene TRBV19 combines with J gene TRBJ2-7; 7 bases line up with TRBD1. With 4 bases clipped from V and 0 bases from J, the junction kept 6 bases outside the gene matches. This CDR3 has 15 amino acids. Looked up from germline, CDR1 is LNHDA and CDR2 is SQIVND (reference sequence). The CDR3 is CASSKGQSFSYEQYF. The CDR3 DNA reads TGTGCCAGTAGTAAGGGACAGAGTTTCTCCTACGAGCAGTACTTC.

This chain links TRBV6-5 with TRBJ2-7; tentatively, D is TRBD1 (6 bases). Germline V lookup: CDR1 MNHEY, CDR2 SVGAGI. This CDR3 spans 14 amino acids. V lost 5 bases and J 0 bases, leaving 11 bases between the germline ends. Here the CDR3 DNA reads TGTGCCAGCAGTCAACAGGGAAGCTCCTACGAGCAGTACTTC. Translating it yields CASSQQGSSYEQYF.

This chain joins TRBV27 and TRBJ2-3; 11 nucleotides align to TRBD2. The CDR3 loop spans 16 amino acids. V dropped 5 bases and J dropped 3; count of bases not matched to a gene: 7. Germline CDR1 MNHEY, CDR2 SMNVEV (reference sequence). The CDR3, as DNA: TGTGCCAGCAGTAGTAGCGGGAGGGCCAGGACAGATACGCAGTATTTT. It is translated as CASSSSGRARTDTQYF.

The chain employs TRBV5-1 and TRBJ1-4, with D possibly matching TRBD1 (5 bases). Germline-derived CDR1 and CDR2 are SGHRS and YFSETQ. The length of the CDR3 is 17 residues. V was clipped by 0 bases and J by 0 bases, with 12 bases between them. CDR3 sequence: CASSLGDSPSTNEKLFF. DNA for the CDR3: TGCGCCAGCAGCTTGGGAGACAGTCCATCAACTAATGAAAAACTGTTTTTT.

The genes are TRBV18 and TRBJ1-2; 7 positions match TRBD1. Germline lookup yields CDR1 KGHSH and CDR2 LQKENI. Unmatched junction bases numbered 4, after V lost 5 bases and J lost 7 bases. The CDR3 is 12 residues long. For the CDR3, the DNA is TGTGCCAGCTCATCAGACAGGGCTGGCTACACCTTC. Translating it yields CASSSDRAGYTF.

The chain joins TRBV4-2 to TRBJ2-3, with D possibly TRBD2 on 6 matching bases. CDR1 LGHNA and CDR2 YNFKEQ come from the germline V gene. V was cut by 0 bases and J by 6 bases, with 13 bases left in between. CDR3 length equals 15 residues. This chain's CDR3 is CASSQDGTFLDTQYF. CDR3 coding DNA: TGTGCCAGCAGCCAAGATGGGACTTTCCTTGATACGCAGTATTTT.

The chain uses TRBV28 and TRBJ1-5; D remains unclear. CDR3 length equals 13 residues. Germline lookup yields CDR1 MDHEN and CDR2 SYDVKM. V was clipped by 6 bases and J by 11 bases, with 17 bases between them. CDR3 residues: CASSPPGVRAQHF. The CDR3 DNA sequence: TGTGCCAGCAGCCCCCCCGGGGTAAGGGCCCAGCATTTT.

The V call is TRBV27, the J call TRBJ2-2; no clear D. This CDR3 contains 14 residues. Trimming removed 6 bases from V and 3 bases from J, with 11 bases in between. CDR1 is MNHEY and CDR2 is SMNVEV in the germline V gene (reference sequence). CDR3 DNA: TGTGCCAGCAGGGGCTCCTACGACACCGGGGAGCTGTTTTTT. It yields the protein CASRGSYDTGELFF.

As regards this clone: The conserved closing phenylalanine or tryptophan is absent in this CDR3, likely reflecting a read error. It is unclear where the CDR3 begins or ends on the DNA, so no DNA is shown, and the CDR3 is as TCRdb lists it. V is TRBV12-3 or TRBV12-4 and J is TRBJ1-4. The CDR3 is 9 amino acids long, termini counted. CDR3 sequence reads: CAHGRNRGL.

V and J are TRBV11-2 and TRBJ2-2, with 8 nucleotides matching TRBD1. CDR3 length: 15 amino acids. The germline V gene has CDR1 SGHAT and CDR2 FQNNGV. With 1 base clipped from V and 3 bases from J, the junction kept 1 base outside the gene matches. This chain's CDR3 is CASSLADRDTGELFF. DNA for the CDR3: TGTGCCAGCAGCTTAGCGGACAGGGACACCGGGGAGCTGTTTTTT.

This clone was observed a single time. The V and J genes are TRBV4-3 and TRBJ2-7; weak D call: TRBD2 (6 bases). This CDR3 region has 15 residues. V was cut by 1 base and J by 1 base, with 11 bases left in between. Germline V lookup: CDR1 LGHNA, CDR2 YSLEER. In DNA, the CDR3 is TGCGCCAGCAGCCAAGTGCCCGGGAGATCCTACGAGCAGTACTTC. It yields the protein CASSQVPGRSYEQYF.

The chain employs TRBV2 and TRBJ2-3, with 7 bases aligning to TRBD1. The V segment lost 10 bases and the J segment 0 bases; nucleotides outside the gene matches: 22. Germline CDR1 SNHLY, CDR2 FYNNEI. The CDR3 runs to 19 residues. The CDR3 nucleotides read TGTGCCACCAATGACAGGGCGCTCCGACTCAAATCTAGCACAGATACGCAGTATTTT. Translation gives CATNDRALRLKSSTDTQYF.

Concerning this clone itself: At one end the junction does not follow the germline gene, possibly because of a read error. The CDR3 bases are TGTGCTAGCAGCCGGGGACTAGGGACCGGGGAGCTGTTTTTT. Its translation: CASSRGLGTGELFF. The V and J genes are TRBV7-7 and TRBJ2-2; 8 nucleotides agree with TRBD2. The CDR3 totals 14 residues. Looked up from germline, CDR1 is SSHAT and CDR2 is FNYEAQ (reference sequence).

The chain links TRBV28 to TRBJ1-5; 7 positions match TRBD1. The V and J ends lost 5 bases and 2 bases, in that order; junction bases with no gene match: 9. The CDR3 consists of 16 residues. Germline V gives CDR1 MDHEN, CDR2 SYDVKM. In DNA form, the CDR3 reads TGTGCCAGCAGTCCTAACAGGGGAGGACGCAATCAGCCCCAGCATTTT. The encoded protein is CASSPNRGGRNQPQHF.

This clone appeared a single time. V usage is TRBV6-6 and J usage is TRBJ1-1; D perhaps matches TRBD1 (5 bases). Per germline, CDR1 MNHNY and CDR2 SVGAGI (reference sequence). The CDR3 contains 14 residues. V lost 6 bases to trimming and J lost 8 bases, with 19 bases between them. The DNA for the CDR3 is TGTGCCAGCAGCCCCCCTTTTGGGGCTATGGAAGCTTTCTTT. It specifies CASSPPFGAMEAFF.

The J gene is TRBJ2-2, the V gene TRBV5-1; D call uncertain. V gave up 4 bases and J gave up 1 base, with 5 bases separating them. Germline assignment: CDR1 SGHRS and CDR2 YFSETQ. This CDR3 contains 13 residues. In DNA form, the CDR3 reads TGCGCCAGCAGCCACGGGAACACCGGGGAGCTGTTTTTT. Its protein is CASSHGNTGELFF. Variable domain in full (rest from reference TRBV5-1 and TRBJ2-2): KAGVTQTPRYLIKTRGQQVTLSCSPISGHRSVSWYQQTPGQGLQFLFEYFSETQRNKGNFPGRFSGRQFSNSRSEMNVSTLELGDSALYLCASSHGNTGELFFGEGSRLTVL.